The next 32 T cell receptor beta chains were all read from a single sample in a study of T cells in women clearing cervical HPV infection. Assay used: immunoSEQ multiplex PCR; TCRdb lists only in-frame clones, some missing. The sample holds some 32,000 clones. The specimen was blood buffy coat. These receptors came from a woman between 18 and 75 years old with a cervical HPV16 infection that either progressed to CIN3+ or cleared (not recorded which).

Concerning this clone itself: The sequence runs out 3 residues before the end of the CDR3; the remainder is reconstructed from the germline J gene. The genes are TRBV4-1 and TRBJ1-5; the D is unclear. The CDR3 is 13 amino acids. V lost 0 bases, J lost 7 bases, and 7 bases lay in between. The germline V gene encodes CDR1 MGHRA and CDR2 YSYEKL. Incomplete CDR3 DNA: TGCGCCAGCAGCCAAGAGGGCCACCAGCCC. The encoded protein is CASSQEGHQP. The whole CDR3 sequence reads CASSQEGHQPQHF.

A word on this clone: The missing CDR3 end, 3 residues past where the read stops, is filled in from the germline J gene. The chain recombines TRBV19 with TRBJ2-1; 13 bases are a match to TRBD2. V shed 6 bases, J shed 5 bases, and the junction held 4 bases outside the gene matches. Germline loops: CDR1 LNHDA, CDR2 SQIVND (reference sequence). The CDR3 is 15 residues long. CDR3 sequence: CASSPGTSGNNEQFF. The part of the CDR3 DNA that was read is TGTGCCAGTAGCCCGGGGACTAGCGGGAACAATGAG. Based on the CDR3 plus reference TRBV19 and TRBJ2-1, the full variable domain is DGGITQSPKYLFRKEGQNVTLSCEQNLNHDAMYWYRQDPGQGLRLIYYSQIVNDFQKGDIAEGYSVSREKKESFPLTVTSAQKNPTAFYLCASSPGTSGNNEQFFGPGTRLTVL.

The CDR3: CASSLGTGTSYYEQYF. Partial CDR3 DNA: TGCGCCAGCAGCTTGGGGACCGGGACAAGTTACTACGAG. The chain carries TRBV5-1 and TRBJ2-7; perhaps TRBD1 as D (6 bases). The read finishes 3 residues shy of the CDR3 end, and the germline J gene is used to complete it. In germline, CDR1 is SGHRS, CDR2 YFSETQ. This CDR3 spans 16 amino acids. V lost 0 bases, J lost 3 bases, and 16 bases lay in between.

For this clone: The CDR3 end falls 3 residues outside the read, so it is completed with the germline J gene. The chain joins TRBV19 to TRBJ1-5, with TRBD1 matching 7 bases. CDR1 and CDR2 (germline): LNHDA, SQIVND (reference sequence). The CDR3 contains 14 residues. Trimming took 7 bases from V and 5 from J; bases not matched to a gene: 8. CDR3 loop: CASTPTGTYQPQHF. CDR3 DNA (partial): TGTGCCAGTACCCCGACAGGGACTTATCAGCCC.

For this clone: The read is 3 residues too short to cover the CDR3 end, so that end is filled in from the germline J gene. V usage is TRBV19 and J usage is TRBJ2-1, with TRBD2 identical over 8 bases. CDR1 is LNHDA, CDR2 SQIVND, per germline (reference sequence). With V trimmed by 7 bases and J by 5 bases, 10 bases remained unmatched. CDR3 size: 15 residues. The part of the CDR3 DNA that was read is TGTGCCAGTAAGGTCGGCGGGACTAGGAACAATGAG. It specifies CASKVGGTRNNE. The entire CDR3 protein reads CASKVGGTRNNEQFF.

On this clone itself: The read terminates 3 residues ahead of where the CDR3 ends, so the germline J gene completes it. The V call is TRBV2, the J call TRBJ1-3; TRBD1 matches at 9 bases. CDR1 and CDR2 from the germline V gene are SNHLY and FYNNEI. V lost 5 bases, J lost 0 bases, and 5 bases stayed unmatched. The CDR3 contains 16 residues. CDR3 loop: CASSSTGGYSGNTIYF. The sequenced part of the CDR3 DNA is TGTGCCAGCAGTTCGACAGGGGGTTACTCTGGAAACACC. The variable domain in full, with the rest retrieved from reference TRBV2 and TRBJ1-3, is EPEVTQTPSHQVTQMGQEVILRCVPISNHLYFYWYRQILGQKVEFLVSFYNNEISEKSEIFDDQFSVERPDGSNFTLKIRSTKLEDSAMYFCASSSTGGYSGNTIYFGEGSWLTVV.

The CDR3 region is CASSGGEVEKLFF. CDR3 DNA, as far as it was read: TGTGCCAGCTCGGGGGGAGAGGTTGAAAAA. The chain couples TRBV2 to TRBJ1-4; TRBD1 is a possible D gene (5 bases). Read coverage stops 3 residues before the CDR3 terminus; the germline J gene supplies the remainder. Germline CDR1 and CDR2: SNHLY and FYNNEI. V was shortened by 8 bases and J by 7 bases, with 14 bases between the two germline ends. The CDR3 covers 13 residues. Looking up the rest from reference TRBV2 and TRBJ1-4 gives the full variable domain: EPEVTQTPSHQVTQMGQEVILRCVPISNHLYFYWYRQILGQKVEFLVSFYNNEISEKSEIFDDQFSVERPDGSNFTLKIRSTKLEDSAMYFCASSGGEVEKLFFGSGTQLSVL.

As concerns this clone: An end of the junction differs from the germline gene, which may be a read error. The missing CDR3 end, 3 residues past where the read stops, is filled in from the germline J gene. This specimen includes other DNA sequences encoding the same CDR3. The rearrangement joins TRBV19 to TRBJ1-3, with TRBD1 as a possible D gene (5 bases). The germline V gene encodes CDR1 LNHDA and CDR2 SQIVND (reference sequence). CDR3 length: 14 residues. The part of the CDR3 DNA that was read is TGTGCCAGTAGGCCAGGGTACGCTGGAAACACG. It is translated as CASRPGYAGNT. The full CDR3 sequence reads CASRPGYAGNTIYF. Full variable domain (missing parts from reference TRBV19 and TRBJ1-3): DGGITQSPKYLFRKEGQNVTLSCEQNLNHDAMYWYRQDPGQGLRLIYYSQIVNDFQKGDIAEGYSVSREKKESFPLTVTSAQKNPTAFYLCASRPGYAGNTIYFGEGSWLTVV.

Worth noting for this clone: The read ends 3 residues before the CDR3 terminus; that terminus is restored from the germline J gene. The chain uses TRBV7-6 and TRBJ2-4; 8 bases agree with TRBD1. There are 14 residues in the CDR3. Germline CDR1 and CDR2: SGHVS and FNYEAQ. The CDR3 DNA, read in part, is TGTGCCAGCAGCTTAGGGACAGGGAACTATGGT. It encodes CASSLGTGNYG. The CDR3 in full is CASSLGTGNYGQYF.

Considering frequency, this clone is medium-sized. The missing CDR3 end, 3 residues past where the read stops, is filled in from the germline J gene. This chain connects TRBV29-1 to TRBJ2-3, with D uncertain. There are 14 residues in the CDR3. Germline V gene data show CDR1 as SQVTM and CDR2 as ANQGSEA. Trimming took off 7 bases at V and 0 bases at J, with 14 bases between the two ends. The CDR3 bases that were read are TGCAGCGCCCCCTCGTTTACTAGCACAGATACG. Protein sequence: CSAPSFTSTDT. The full CDR3 reads CSAPSFTSTDTQYF.

Comments on this clone: The sequenced fragment ends 3 residues before the CDR3 boundary, so the rest is inferred from the germline J gene. This chain connects TRBV18 to TRBJ2-7; D possibly corresponds to TRBD1 (6 bases). Trimming removed 0 bases from V and 2 bases from J, with 14 bases in between. In germline, CDR1 is KGHSH, CDR2 LQKENI. CDR3 length: 16 amino acids. Partial CDR3 DNA: TGTGCCAGCTCACCACCTGGGACACGGAAAGCCTACGAG. It specifies CASSPPGTRKAYE. The CDR3, in full, reads CASSPPGTRKAYEQYF.

On this clone: The CDR3 goes on 3 residues after the read ends, and that part is filled in from the germline J gene. The chain recombines TRBV5-1 with TRBJ2-1; D perhaps matches TRBD1 (6 bases). CDR1 and CDR2 from the germline V gene are SGHRS and YFSETQ. CDR3 size: 15 residues. V was cut by 0 bases and J by 4 bases, with 11 bases left in between. The covered CDR3 bases are TGCGCCAGCAGCTTGGGGGACATGGGATACAATGAG. Protein product: CASSLGDMGYNE. The full CDR3 sequence reads CASSLGDMGYNEQFF.

To note about this clone: The read falls 3 residues short of the CDR3 end, and the missing part is taken from the germline J gene. The gene calls are TRBV20-1 and TRBJ2-2; D unresolved. There are 13 residues in the CDR3. Germline lookup yields CDR1 DFQATT and CDR2 SNEGSKA (reference sequence). V lost 0 bases, J lost 8 bases, and 10 bases lay in between. The CDR3 bases that were read are TGCAGTGCTAGAGATCTAAGCGTTGGGGAG. Its translation is CSARDLSVGE. The CDR3, in full, reads CSARDLSVGELFF.

Notes on this clone: The read falls 3 residues short of the CDR3 end, and the missing part is taken from the germline J gene. The rearrangement joins TRBV5-1 to TRBJ2-5, with TRBD2 identical over 7 bases. The CDR3 extends over 17 amino acids. Germline V lookup: CDR1 SGHRS, CDR2 YFSETQ. CDR3 DNA, as far as it was read: TGCGCCAGCAGCTTGGCCCCTAGCGGACCTAGCACAGATACC. Translation gives CASSLAPSGPSTDT. The whole CDR3 reads CASSLAPSGPSTDTQYF.

Notes on this clone: The DNA ends 3 residues before the CDR3 does, and the rest of the CDR3 is filled in from the germline J gene. This rearrangement joins TRBV14 to TRBJ1-1, with TRBD1 matching over 8 bases. The V and J ends lost 4 bases and 4 bases, in that order; junction bases with no gene match: 11. CDR1 and CDR2 (germline): SGHDN, FVKESK. The CDR3 has 16 amino acids. The CDR3 sequence: CASSPYRGSRGTEAFF. CDR3 DNA, as far as it was read: TGTGCCAGCAGCCCATACAGGGGGTCGCGGGGCACTGAA. The complete variable domain, with remaining parts taken from reference TRBV14 and TRBJ1-1, reads EAGVTQFPSHSVIEKGQTVTLRCDPISGHDNLYWYRRVMGKEIKFLLHFVKESKQDESGMPNNRFLAERTGGTYSTLKVQPAELEDSGVYFCASSPYRGSRGTEAFFGQGTRLTVV.

On this clone itself: The read stops 3 residues short of the end of the CDR3; the missing end is completed from the germline J gene. V usage is TRBV2 and J usage is TRBJ1-2, with D maybe TRBD1 (5 bases). CDR3 length: 15 residues. In germline, CDR1 is SNHLY, CDR2 FYNNEI. The CDR3 region is CASSAGTSSTDTYTF. Incomplete CDR3 DNA: TGTGCCAGCAGTGCCGGGACTTCTAGCACAGATACC.

With respect to this clone: The CDR3 extends 3 residues past the end of the read, so its final part is completed from the germline J gene. The V call is TRBV20-1, the J call TRBJ1-1; TRBD1 matches at 8 bases. V was clipped by 6 bases and J by 3 bases; unmatched bases: 3. The V gene's germline CDR1 is DFQATT and CDR2 SNEGSKA (reference sequence). This CDR3 is built from 12 residues. The part of the CDR3 DNA that was read is TGCAGTGCGTGGACAGGGTACACTGAA. Its translation: CSAWTGYTE. The entire CDR3 is CSAWTGYTEAFF.

As regards this clone: Coverage ceases 3 residues before the CDR3 finishes, and the germline J gene fills in the end. The identical CDR3 is also encoded by other nucleotide sequences in the sample. The rearrangement uses TRBV16 and TRBJ1-2, with TRBD1 matching 10 bases. Germline trimming cut 4 bases from V and 4 bases from J; bases unmatched to any gene: 6. This CDR3 has 15 amino acids. CDR1 and CDR2 (germline): KGHSY, FQNENV. CDR3 DNA (partial): TGTGCCAGCAGCCGAAGGGACAGGGGATTCTATGGC. It yields the protein CASSRRDRGFYG. Given in full, the CDR3 is CASSRRDRGFYGYTF.

In the case of this clone: The CDR3 extends 3 residues past the end of the read, so its final part is completed from the germline J gene. This chain links TRBV7-9 with TRBJ1-1, with TRBD1 matching over 8 bases. V dropped 5 bases and J dropped 7; count of bases not matched to a gene: 3. Germline CDR1 is SEHNR and CDR2 is FQNEAQ (reference sequence). CDR3 length: 12 residues. The CDR3 sequence is CASSRTGIEAFF. The CDR3 bases that were read are TGTGCCAGCAGCCGGACAGGGATTGAA.

Comments on this clone: The read finishes 3 residues shy of the CDR3 end, and the germline J gene is used to complete it. This chain uses TRBV7-8 with TRBJ2-7; 11 bases line up with TRBD2. The length of the CDR3 is 15 residues. Germline trimming cut 3 bases from V and 2 bases from J; bases unmatched to any gene: 3. Germline V gene lookup returns CDR1 SGHVS and CDR2 FQNEAQ. CDR3 region: CASSFRLAGTYEQYF. CDR3 DNA, as far as it was read: TGTGCCAGCAGCTTCCGACTAGCGGGGACCTACGAG.

For this clone: The read stops 3 residues short of the end of the CDR3; the missing end is completed from the germline J gene. This chain connects TRBV7-2 to TRBJ2-7, with 8 bases fitting TRBD1. Germline V gives CDR1 SGHTA, CDR2 FQGNSA. This CDR3 has 16 residues. V was pared by 0 bases and J by 0 bases, with 4 bases of the junction left unmatched. CDR3 sequence: CASSLARTGSSYEQYF. The CDR3 DNA, read in part, is TGTGCCAGCAGCTTAGCACGGACAGGGAGCTCCTACGAG.

Regarding this clone: The CDR3 is cut off 3 residues early in the read; its end comes from the germline J gene. The chain recombines TRBV9 with TRBJ2-1; the match to TRBD2 covers 8 bases. CDR3 length: 15 amino acids. Germline loops: CDR1 SGDLS, CDR2 YYNGEE. Trimming removed 3 bases from V and 3 bases from J; junction bases left unmatched: 5. CDR3 region: CASSAGLGSYNEQFF. The sequenced CDR3 bases are TGTGCCAGCAGCGCGGGACTAGGGAGCTACAATGAG.

On this clone: The DNA ends 3 residues before the CDR3 does, and the rest of the CDR3 is filled in from the germline J gene. The chain is built from TRBV2 and TRBJ2-2, with 8 bases lining up with TRBD1. This CDR3 is built from 15 residues. Germline CDR1 is SNHLY and CDR2 is FYNNEI. The CDR3 here is CASNDRGATNEKLFF. The DNA read from the CDR3 is TGTGCCAGCAACGACAGGGGAGCAACTAATGAAAAG.

Note on this clone: Read data end 3 residues before the CDR3 end; the end is taken from the germline J gene. The chain employs TRBV29-1 and TRBJ2-7; TRBD2 agrees at 16 bases. The CDR3 is made up of 14 amino acids. CDR1 is SQVTM, CDR2 ANQGSEA, per germline. The V gene end was trimmed by 7 bases and the J gene end by 6 bases; junction bases not matched to a gene: 6. The CDR3 loop is CSAAGLAGGLEQYF. The covered CDR3 bases are TGCAGCGCCGCGGGACTAGCGGGGGGGCTCGAG.

About this clone itself: Read coverage stops 3 residues before the CDR3 terminus; the germline J gene supplies the remainder. The chain links TRBV28 to TRBJ1-6; 7 bases line up with TRBD1. CDR1 MDHEN and CDR2 SYDVKM come from the germline V gene. The CDR3 totals 13 residues. Trimming took 5 bases from V and 6 from J; bases not matched to a gene: 1. Here the CDR3 reads CASSRDSNSPLHF. CDR3 DNA (partial): TGTGCCAGCAGTCGGGACAGTAATTCACCC.

Notes on this clone: The read ends 3 residues early relative to the CDR3; the germline J gene fills the gap. The chain uses TRBV7-9 and TRBJ2-3; no reliable D call. The V gene's germline CDR1 is SEHNR and CDR2 FQNEAQ (reference sequence). Trimming stripped 7 bases from V and 6 bases from J, with 14 bases between. The CDR3 sequence is 13 residues long. The CDR3 reads CASTSSDWDTQYF. The sequenced part of the CDR3 DNA is TGTGCCAGCACCTCAAGCGACTGGGATACG.

CDR3 DNA, as far as it was read: TGTGCCAGCTCAGAACTTCAGGGAACTGGGGCCAACGTA. Protein: CASSELQGTGANV. The CDR3 in full is CASSELQGTGANVLFF. The J gene is TRBJ1-4, the V gene TRBV18; D perhaps matches TRBD1 (5 bases). The read is 3 residues too short to cover the CDR3 end, so that end is filled in from the germline J gene. CDR1 and CDR2 from the germline V gene are KGHSH and LQKENI. CDR3 length equals 16 residues. The whole variable domain, remainder taken from reference TRBV18 and TRBJ1-4, is NAGVMQNPRHLVRRRGQEARLRCSPMKGHSHVYWYRQLPEEGLKFMVYLQKENIIDESGMPKERFSAEFPKEGPSILRIQQVVRGDSAAYFCASSELQGTGANVLFFGSGTQLSVL.

The CDR3 reads CASSESKGSVPGELFF. The CDR3 DNA, read in part, is TGTGCCAGCAGTGAATCGAAGGGGTCGGTCCCCGGGGAG. This chain connects TRBV2 to TRBJ2-2, with D maybe TRBD1 (5 bases). The CDR3 is cut off 3 residues early in the read; its end comes from the germline J gene. The germline V and J ends were trimmed by 2 bases and 6 bases, with 16 bases remaining between them. The CDR3 totals 16 residues. Germline-derived CDR1 and CDR2 are SNHLY and FYNNEI.

Details on this clone: The read stops 3 residues short of the end of the CDR3; the missing end is completed from the germline J gene. The V call is TRBV6-1, the J call TRBJ1-2; D unclear. Germline CDR1 MNHNS, CDR2 SASEGT. V dropped 2 bases and J dropped 4 bases, with 14 bases sitting between them. The CDR3 length is 15 residues. The CDR3 bases that were read are TGTGCCAGCAGTGAATATAGAACCCCTAGCTATGGC. The encoded protein is CASSEYRTPSYG. The CDR3, in full, reads CASSEYRTPSYGYTF.

For this clone: With the read ending 3 residues before the CDR3 end, the germline J gene is used to fill in that end. The chain is built from TRBV20-1 and TRBJ1-1; TRBD1 agrees at 7 bases. The CDR3 is 16 residues long. Germline CDR1 DFQATT, CDR2 SNEGSKA (reference sequence). V was pared by 0 bases and J by 3 bases, with 10 bases of the junction left unmatched. Partial CDR3 DNA: TGCAGTGCTAGAGATCAGGGAACAGGGGCGGACACTGAA. Translated, it gives CSARDQGTGADTE. The entire CDR3 reads CSARDQGTGADTEAFF.

Regarding this clone: The CDR3 extends 3 residues past the end of the read, so its final part is completed from the germline J gene. J is TRBJ1-1 and V is TRBV7-8; TRBD1 aligns across 8 bases. Germline-derived CDR1 and CDR2 are SGHVS and FQNEAQ. Trimming removed 3 bases from V and 5 bases from J; junction bases left unmatched: 11. The CDR3 loop spans 16 amino acids. CDR3 residues: CASSFSGGGRLTEAFF. The sequenced part of the CDR3 DNA is TGTGCCAGCAGCTTCTCAGGGGGCGGTAGGTTGACTGAA.

For this clone: The CDR3 end is not reached by the read, which stops 3 residues before it; the germline J gene fills it in. The sample holds other DNA sequences that translate to the same CDR3. The V and J genes are TRBV14 and TRBJ2-5; D is possibly TRBD1 or TRBD2 (6 bases each). The CDR3 runs 13 residues. Germline V lookup: CDR1 SGHDN, CDR2 FVKESK. V lost 3 bases to trimming and J lost 5 bases, with 10 bases between them. The CDR3 loop reads CASSHWRGETQYF. The sequenced CDR3 bases are TGTGCCAGCAGCCATTGGAGGGGGGAGACC.